The 4 T cell receptor beta chains presented below share a single source sample, sequenced in a study of OX40 agonist ivuxolimab in advanced cancers. Method: immunoSEQ multiplex PCR; TCRdb's copy keeps in-frame clones and lacks some. The profile shows approximately 68,000 clones, approximately 90% of them singletons. The sequencing used CD4+ or CD8+ T cells sorted from blood, collected in a trial of the OX40 agonist ivuxolimab. These receptors came from an adult with an advanced solid tumor such as melanoma, head and neck, liver or kidney cancer.

The gene calls are TRBV18 and TRBJ1-4; D unresolved. Germline CDR1 KGHSH, CDR2 LQKENI. The CDR3 sequence is 15 residues long. V shed 0 bases and J shed 4 bases, with 9 bases lying between them. The CDR3 sequence: CASSPPAALNEKLFF. CDR3 coding DNA: TGTGCCAGCTCACCACCCGCAGCACTTAATGAAAAACTGTTTTTT.

The genes are TRBV5-4 and TRBJ2-3, with 8 nucleotides matching TRBD2. Per germline, CDR1 SGHNT and CDR2 YYREEE (reference sequence). The CDR3 is made up of 15 amino acids. The V segment lost 6 bases and the J segment 5 bases; nucleotides outside the gene matches: 11. CDR3: CASTIAGPGEDTQYF. DNA for the CDR3: TGTGCCAGCACCATAGCGGGACCCGGTGAAGATACGCAGTATTTT.

The chain carries TRBV6-4 and TRBJ2-1; D gene ambiguous. CDR3 length: 14 residues. V lost 10 bases, J lost 2 bases, and 15 bases lay in between. The germline V gene has CDR1 MRHNA and CDR2 SNTAGT. The CDR3 DNA reads TGTGCCACCGCGGTTGGGCGCCCCTACAATGAGCAGTTCTTC. It translates to CATAVGRPYNEQFF.

The J gene is TRBJ2-7, the V gene TRBV30, with D perhaps matching TRBD1 (5 bases). CDR1 is GTSNPN and CDR2 is SVGIG in the germline V gene (reference sequence). The CDR3 is 14 amino acids. Trimming stripped 3 bases from V and 2 bases from J, with 14 bases between. This CDR3 is CAWSVKGATYEQYF. The CDR3 DNA sequence: TGTGCCTGGAGCGTGAAAGGGGCCACCTACGAGCAGTACTTC.